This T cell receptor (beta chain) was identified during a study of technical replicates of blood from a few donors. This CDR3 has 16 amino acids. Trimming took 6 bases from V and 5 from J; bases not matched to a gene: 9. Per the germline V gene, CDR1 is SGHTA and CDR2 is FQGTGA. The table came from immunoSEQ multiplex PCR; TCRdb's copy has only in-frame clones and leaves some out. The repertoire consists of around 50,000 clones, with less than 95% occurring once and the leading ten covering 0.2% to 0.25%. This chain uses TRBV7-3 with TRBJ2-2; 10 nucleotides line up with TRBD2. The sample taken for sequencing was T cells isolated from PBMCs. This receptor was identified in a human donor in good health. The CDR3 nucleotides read TGTGCCAGCAGGGGGGGACTAGCGCTCATTACCGGGGAGCTGTTTTTT. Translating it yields CASRGGLALITGELFF.